These 24 T cell receptor beta chains were sequenced from one sample in a study of T cell responses to AZD1222 COVID-19 vaccine. This table comes from immunoSEQ multiplex PCR, and its TCRdb copy is limited to in-frame clones, with some not included. The sample contains 130,000 to 150,000 clones, around 90% of which appear only once. The material was peripheral blood, obtained on day 0 of AZD1222 vaccination. Receptors were obtained from an adult in good health.

CDR3 bases: TGTGCCAGCAGCCCCCGGGACAGCAACACTGAAGCTTTCTTT. Translation gives CASSPRDSNTEAFF. The rearrangement uses TRBV7-9 and TRBJ1-1, with 7 bases matching TRBD1. The germline gives CDR1 SEHNR, CDR2 FQNEAQ (reference sequence). J was trimmed by 2 bases and V by 5 bases; bases with no gene match: 5. CDR3 length: 14 amino acids. Drawing the rest from reference TRBV7-9 and TRBJ1-1, the complete variable domain is DTGVSQNPRHKITKRGQNVTFRCDPISEHNRLYWYRQTLGQGPEFLTYFQNEAQLEKSRLLSDRFSAERPKGSFSTLEIQRTEQGDSAMYLCASSPRDSNTEAFFGQGTRLTVV.

The chain carries TRBV10-3 and TRBJ2-7; TRBD1 agrees at 7 bases. Germline values: CDR1 ENHRY, CDR2 SYGVKD. There are 12 residues in the CDR3. Trimming took 6 bases from V and 1 from J; bases not matched to a gene: 0. CDR3 protein: CAIRGQSYEQYF. The CDR3 DNA reads TGTGCCATCAGGGGACAGTCCTACGAGCAGTACTTC.

This clone has only a few counts. This chain uses TRBV4-3 with TRBJ2-1, with 10 bases aligning to TRBD2. Germline V CDR1 and CDR2: LGHNA, YSLEER. V gave up 1 base and J gave up 4 bases; unmatched junction bases: 4. The CDR3 contains 16 residues. For the CDR3, the DNA is TGCGCCAGCAGCCAAGCGCCTAGCGGGGGTTACAATGAGCAGTTCTTC. Protein sequence: CASSQAPSGGYNEQFF.

In nucleotides, the CDR3 is TGTGCCTGGAGTGTACTAGCGGGAGCCCCCGGGGAGCTGTTTTTT. It yields the protein CAWSVLAGAPGELFF. The chain links TRBV30 to TRBJ2-2, with 11 bases lining up with TRBD2. The CDR3 is 15 amino acids. Germline CDR1 is GTSNPN and CDR2 is SVGIG (reference sequence). V dropped 0 bases and J dropped 6; count of bases not matched to a gene: 3.

The V call is TRBV11-1, the J call TRBJ2-5, with no clear D. With 2 bases removed from V and 1 base from J, the gap between germline ends came to 5 bases. The CDR3 is made up of 13 amino acids. In germline, CDR1 is SGHAT, CDR2 FQDESV (reference sequence). The CDR3 DNA follows: TGTGCCAGCAGCTTACGGTTCCAAGAGACCCAGTACTTC. Protein: CASSLRFQETQYF.

The rearrangement joins TRBV30 to TRBJ1-3; 7 positions match TRBD1. Germline V gene lookup returns CDR1 GTSNPN and CDR2 SVGIG (reference sequence). Trimming took 5 bases from V and 2 from J; bases not matched to a gene: 3. This CDR3 region has 13 residues. The CDR3 DNA sequence: TGTGCCTGGGTACAGGGGCCTGGAAACACCATATATTTT. The encoded protein is CAWVQGPGNTIYF.

The V call is TRBV4-3, the J call TRBJ2-1, with D unclear. V gave up 1 base and J gave up 0 bases, with 16 bases separating them. Germline V CDR1 and CDR2: LGHNA, YSLEER. CDR3 length: 18 amino acids. The DNA of the CDR3 is TGCGCCAGCAGCCAAGTGGGTTTTTGGGGAAGCTCCTACAATGAGCAGTTCTTC. Residues: CASSQVGFWGSSYNEQFF.

This clone showed up just a few times. CDR3 DNA sequence: TGTGCCATCAGTCCCCAGGGGCGGGGTGGCTACACCTTC. Its protein is CAISPQGRGGYTF. V is TRBV10-3 and J is TRBJ1-2; maybe TRBD1 (6 bases). V lost 5 bases and J 7 bases, leaving 14 bases between the germline ends. The CDR3 length is 13 residues. The germline V gene encodes CDR1 ENHRY and CDR2 SYGVKD.

The CDR3 bases are TGTGCCAGCAGCCAAAGTCGGGCTTCTAAGGTGCTGAGCAATCAGCCCCAGCATTTT. It is translated as CASSQSRASKVLSNQPQHF. This rearrangement joins TRBV16 to TRBJ1-5; no clear D. The length of the CDR3 is 19 residues. V gave up 2 bases and J gave up 1 base, with 21 bases separating them. The germline V gene has CDR1 KGHSY and CDR2 FQNENV.

A note on this clone: This sample also contains other DNA sequences that code for the same CDR3. The rearrangement joins TRBV12-3 or TRBV12-4 to TRBJ1-1; a possible D gene is TRBD1 (6 bases). The CDR3 extends over 12 amino acids. V lost 5 bases and J 7 bases, leaving 11 bases between the germline ends. CDR3 nucleotides: TGTGCCAGCAGTCTCGGCAGGGGTGAAGCTTTCTTT. It specifies CASSLGRGEAFF.

This chain links TRBV2 with TRBJ1-1; the D gene is possibly TRBD1 (5 bases). The germline V gene has CDR1 SNHLY and CDR2 FYNNEI. V lost 7 bases to trimming and J lost 1 base, with 16 bases between them. This CDR3 is 15 amino acids long. In DNA form, the CDR3 reads TGTGCCAGCACCGCCATGGGGGGGACGAACACTGAAGCTTTCTTT. Its protein product is CASTAMGGTNTEAFF.

This chain connects TRBV19 to TRBJ1-2; no clear D. V was pared by 4 bases and J by 4 bases, with 7 bases between. The length of the CDR3 is 12 residues. The V gene's germline CDR1 is LNHDA and CDR2 SQIVND (reference sequence). CDR3 amino acids: CASSTHSYGYTF. The CDR3 nucleotides are TGTGCCAGTAGTACCCACAGCTATGGCTACACCTTC.

This rearrangement joins TRBV11-3 to TRBJ2-1, with TRBD2 identical over 13 bases. The CDR3 has 14 residues. Losses at the gene ends were 2 bases for V and 9 bases for J; bases not matched to a gene: 1. Per germline, CDR1 SGHNT and CDR2 YENEEA. The CDR3 is CASSLRTSGSEQFF. CDR3 nucleotides: TGTGCCAGCAGCTTAAGGACTAGCGGGAGTGAGCAGTTCTTC.

The genes are TRBV15 and TRBJ2-1; D perhaps matches TRBD2 (6 bases). V lost 1 base and J 5 bases, leaving 9 bases between the germline ends. There are 14 residues in the CDR3. The germline gives CDR1 LNHNV, CDR2 YYDKDF (reference sequence). CDR3 nucleotide sequence: TGTGCCACCAGCAGAGGACGCGGGGACAATGAGCAGTTCTTC. It translates to CATSRGRGDNEQFF.

The chain uses TRBV6-5 and TRBJ2-7; D might be TRBD1 (6 bases). Germline CDR1 and CDR2: MNHEY and SVGAGI. This CDR3 region has 13 residues. Trimming cost V 4 bases and J 4 bases, with 11 bases left between them. DNA for the CDR3: TGTGCCAGCAGTTTACTACAGGGTTACGAGCAGTACTTC. Translating it yields CASSLLQGYEQYF.

The gene calls are TRBV14 and TRBJ1-3, with 7 bases lining up with TRBD1. The length of the CDR3 is 14 residues. The V gene end was trimmed by 2 bases and the J gene end by 6 bases; junction bases not matched to a gene: 4. Germline V gene lookup returns CDR1 SGHDN and CDR2 FVKESK. The CDR3 here is CASSQPDRVNTIYF. The DNA of the CDR3 is TGTGCCAGCAGCCAACCCGACAGGGTAAACACCATATATTTT.

This chain links TRBV29-1 with TRBJ1-1; 11 positions agree with TRBD1. CDR3 length equals 14 residues. Germline lookup yields CDR1 SQVTM and CDR2 ANQGSEA. V shed 4 bases and J 4 bases; nucleotides not matched to a gene: 5. The CDR3 is CSVGGDRGGTEAFF. The CDR3 DNA sequence: TGCAGCGTTGGTGGGGACAGGGGGGGCACTGAAGCTTTCTTT.

The chain carries TRBV25-1 and TRBJ1-5; D is undetermined. CDR1 is MGHDK and CDR2 is SYGVNS in the germline V gene. This CDR3 comprises 12 residues. V lost 5 bases to trimming and J lost 7 bases, with 9 bases between them. The CDR3 here is CASSPADQPQHF. The CDR3 DNA is TGTGCCAGCAGTCCCGCGGACCAGCCCCAGCATTTT.

V gene TRBV12-3 or TRBV12-4 combines with J gene TRBJ1-2; tentative D call: TRBD1 (5 bases). The CDR3 contains 13 residues. V was cut by 6 bases and J by 7 bases, with 15 bases left in between. The CDR3 here is CASSRGTFGGYTF. The CDR3, as DNA: TGTGCCAGCAGCCGGGGGACGTTTGGTGGCTACACCTTC.

The rearrangement uses TRBV21-1 and TRBJ2-4; the DNA was not used to check the table's D call, TRBD2. TRBV21-1 is a pseudogene locus. The CDR3 is made up of 16 amino acids. The CDR3, as DNA: TGTGCCAGCAGCTGGGGAGGGGGGAAACCCAAAAACATTCAGTACTTC. Protein product: CASSWGGGKPKNIQYF.

This chain connects TRBV15 to TRBJ2-7, with no clear D. From germline, CDR1 is LNHNV and CDR2 YYDKDF (reference sequence). The V end was cut by 9 bases, the J end by 0 bases, with 12 bases between. This CDR3 spans 13 amino acids. The CDR3 DNA reads TGTGCCACGGGGAACAGAGACTCCTACGAGCAGTACTTC. Its translation is CATGNRDSYEQYF.

The chain carries TRBV6-1 and TRBJ1-1, with D unclear. Looked up from germline, CDR1 is MNHNS and CDR2 is SASEGT. CDR3 length: 14 amino acids. The V and J ends lost 2 bases and 0 bases respectively, with 7 bases between them. As DNA, the CDR3 is TGTGCCAGCAGTGAACCTGGGATGAACACTGAAGCTTTCTTT. The encoded protein is CASSEPGMNTEAFF.

This clone came up once. The V gene is TRBV27, the J gene TRBJ1-2; weak D call: TRBD1 (5 bases). The CDR3 has 16 amino acids. The germline V gene has CDR1 MNHEY and CDR2 SMNVEV (reference sequence). V gave up 2 bases and J gave up 5 bases, with 18 bases separating them. As DNA, the CDR3 is TGTGCCAGCAGTTTAGCGGGAGGGGCCATTGCATATGGCTACACCTTC. Translating gives CASSLAGGAIAYGYTF.

The chain joins TRBV29-1 to TRBJ2-3; D ambiguous. The V end lost 2 bases, the J end lost 3 bases, and 3 bases lay between the germline ends. Germline assignment: CDR1 SQVTM and CDR2 ANQGSEA. The CDR3 spans 11 residues. CDR3: CSVEKTDTQYF. DNA for the CDR3: TGCAGCGTTGAAAAAACAGATACGCAGTATTTT.